This T cell receptor (beta chain) emerged from a study of OX40 agonist ivuxolimab in advanced cancers. Background for the entire study: The costimulatory receptor OX40 (CD134) was targeted by ivuxolimab, a fully human IgG2 agonistic monoclonal antibody. Intravenous ivuxolimab was administered to patients every 2 weeks at six dose levels: 0.01, 0.1, 0.3, 1.5, 3 and 10 mg/kg. Of the approximately 50 dose-escalation patients, hepatocellular carcinoma was present in 19, melanoma in approximately 15, renal cell carcinoma in 9 and head and neck cancer in 9. In the dose-escalation cohort, about four fifths of patients were male, and the mean age was 60 years with a range of roughly 23 to 79. Prior anti-PD-1, anti-PD-L1 or anti-CTLA-4 therapy was permitted, and checkpoint inhibitors had been received by about two fifths of dose-escalation patients. Partial responses were achieved by three dose-escalation patients, of whom one had hepatocellular carcinoma and two had cutaneous melanoma. The point of sequencing TCRbeta in the periphery was to test whether ivuxolimab changed TCR sequence diversity and drove clonal T-cell expansion. The paper covers the monotherapy dose-escalation part of the phase I ivuxolimab trial, which included N ≈ 57 patients. Overall results and qualifications from the work: The antigen specificity of the clonally expanded peripheral T cells was not determined. At doses of 0.1 to 3.0 mg/kg, clonal expansion of both CD4+ and CD8+ blood T cells was observed from baseline to week 6. On average, CD8+ T cells showed more expanded clones than CD4+ T cells after ivuxolimab. In the 0.1-3.0 mg/kg groups, partial responders were among the patients with the lowest normalized peripheral clonal expansion, particularly in CD8+ T cells. Low levels of normalized T-cell clonal expansion were also shown by some nonresponding patients.

For sequencing of the TCRbeta CDR3 region, genomic DNA was extracted from the sorted cells. The immunoSEQ Assay was used for sequencing of TCRbeta CDR3 regions. Sourced from immuneACCESS, this table was stored by TCRdb with only in-frame sequences that have V and J called. A share of the clones is absent; for the studies checked, an unresolved V gene accounts for under half, and the remainder has no known explanation. Counted in this sample were over 55,000 clones; roughly nine tenths of them appeared once. Roughly a tenth of the sample goes to the ten largest clones. The trial excluded patients who had a history of autoimmune disease or who were on systemic immunosuppression. In every dose cohort, peripheral blood was drawn for TCR sequencing at baseline, cycle 4 day 1, and cycle 7 day 1. The samples were drawn from a first-in-human, open-label, multicenter phase I dose-escalation trial of ivuxolimab. The trial enrolled adults with locally advanced or metastatic head and neck squamous cell, hepatocellular, melanoma or renal cell carcinoma. CD4+ and CD8+ T cells were sorted separately from peripheral blood before TCR sequencing.

This clone turned up a few times. Its antigen remains unidentified. There are no base qualities to consult, and no much larger clone falls within one base. Germline trimming: 4 bases from V, 2 bases from J; junction bases outside gene matches: 9. The CDR3 spans 16 residues, from the cysteine through the phenylalanine. Only the CDR3 DNA is retained, 48 bases long and in frame from the first base. Based on the germline V gene (reference sequence), the CDR1 and CDR2 sequences are MNHEY and SMNVEV. The sequence was obtained from an adult with an advanced solid tumor such as melanoma, head and neck, liver or kidney cancer. The material sequenced was CD4+ or CD8+ T cells sorted from blood, taken in a trial of the OX40 agonist ivuxolimab. The rearrangement combines TRBV27 with TRBJ2-3; the junction holds 7 bases that match TRBD2. The CDR3 sequence is CASSYSSGDATDTQYF. The sequence in DNA is TGTGCCAGCAGTTATTCGAGCGGGGATGCCACAGATACGCAGTATTTT.